The text below deals with one T cell receptor beta chain. Its antigen is unknown. Peripheral blood came from all dose cohorts at three timepoints. Unmatched junction bases numbered 10, after V lost 4 bases and J lost 7 bases. The length of the CDR3 is 17 residues. Germline loops: CDR1 LNHDA, CDR2 SQIVND (reference sequence). Sequencing used immunoSEQ multiplex PCR; TCRdb keeps in-frame clones, though not all of them. Of around 64,000 clones in the sample, 87% were seen once. This entry is derived from a study of OX40 agonist ivuxolimab in advanced cancers. Study findings and constraints: Among T cells, CD8+ cells averaged more expanded clones than CD4+ cells.

The TCR comes from an adult with an advanced solid tumor such as melanoma, head and neck, liver or kidney cancer. The chain carries TRBV19 and TRBJ2-2; 12 bases agree with TRBD1. The sample was CD4+ or CD8+ T cells sorted from blood, taken in a trial of the OX40 agonist ivuxolimab. CDR3 in amino acids: CASSKSGTGGQHGELFF. The CDR3 coding sequence is TGTGCCAGTAGTAAGTCGGGGACAGGGGGCCAACACGGGGAGCTGTTTTTT.